Below, 29 T cell receptor beta chains from the same sample are listed, as sequenced in a study of shared clonotypes between healthy human individuals. Sequencing was performed with immunoSEQ multiplex PCR; in TCRdb, only in-frame clones are kept and a portion is missing. This table holds under 650,000 clones, less than 96% found once. Sequenced: naive CD4+ T cells sorted from blood. Subset described: CD45RA+ positively selected. These receptors were collected from a woman aged 30 to 39 in good health.

V gene TRBV27 combines with J gene TRBJ2-7; 7 bases agree with TRBD2. Germline V gene data show CDR1 as MNHEY and CDR2 as SMNVEV (reference sequence). V was clipped by 2 bases and J by 4 bases; unmatched bases: 8. The length of the CDR3 is 15 residues. The CDR3 DNA follows: TGTGCCAGCAGTTTAGAGGGCGGGAGTTGGTACGAGCAGTACTTC. This gives the protein CASSLEGGSWYEQYF.

The V call is TRBV6-6, the J call TRBJ1-5; 8 nucleotides match TRBD1. This CDR3 comprises 13 residues. V shed 5 bases and J 5 bases; nucleotides not matched to a gene: 2. Germline assignment: CDR1 MNHNY and CDR2 SVGAGI (reference sequence). CDR3 sequence reads: CASSKTGDQPQHF. DNA for the CDR3: TGTGCCAGCAGTAAGACAGGGGATCAGCCCCAGCATTTT.

The rearrangement uses TRBV5-8 and TRBJ2-7; maybe TRBD1 (5 bases). The germline gives CDR1 SGHTS, CDR2 YDEGEE. The CDR3 runs to 13 residues. V gave up 4 bases and J gave up 2 bases, with 10 bases separating them. CDR3 residues: CASSLRATYEQYF. The CDR3 DNA reads as TGTGCCAGCAGCCTCAGGGCCACCTACGAGCAGTACTTC.

V and J are TRBV10-3 and TRBJ2-3; D is uncertain. Looked up from germline, CDR1 is ENHRY and CDR2 is SYGVKD. This CDR3 is built from 15 residues. The ends were cut back, 0 bases at V and 7 bases at J, with 14 bases in the middle. CDR3: CAISESSSPSNTQYF. CDR3 nucleotide sequence: TGTGCCATCAGTGAGTCGAGTTCTCCCAGTAATACGCAGTATTTT.

This rearrangement joins TRBV5-4 to TRBJ2-1; D is undetermined. This CDR3 is built from 14 residues. Germline V lookup: CDR1 SGHNT, CDR2 YYREEE (reference sequence). V lost 4 bases, J lost 0 bases, and 8 bases lay in between. CDR3 nucleotides: TGTGCCAGCAGCCCAACAAGCTCCTACAATGAGCAGTTCTTC. Encoded protein: CASSPTSSYNEQFF.

The CDR3 here is CASSRGTSTDTQYF. CDR3 nucleotide sequence: TGTGCCAGCAGCCGAGGGACTAGCACAGATACGCAGTATTTT. This chain joins TRBV4-2 and TRBJ2-3, with D perhaps matching TRBD2 (6 bases). Germline values: CDR1 LGHNA, CDR2 YNFKEQ. V gave up 4 bases and J gave up 0 bases, with 8 bases separating them. The CDR3 is 14 residues long.

The rearrangement uses TRBV6-1 and TRBJ1-5; 7 positions match TRBD1. Germline V gene lookup returns CDR1 MNHNS and CDR2 SASEGT. J lost 3 bases, V lost 6 bases, and 5 bases had no gene match. The CDR3 consists of 14 residues. CDR3 loop: CASSPTGFNQPQHF. DNA of the CDR3: TGTGCCAGCAGCCCGACAGGGTTCAATCAGCCCCAGCATTTT.

V and J are TRBV28 and TRBJ2-7; D remains ambiguous. V was clipped by 5 bases and J by 0 bases, with 11 bases between them. Germline V lookup: CDR1 MDHEN, CDR2 SYDVKM. CDR3 length equals 14 residues. The CDR3 bases are TGTGCCAGCAGTCCTGAGAGCTACTCCTACGAGCAGTACTTC. Translated, it gives CASSPESYSYEQYF.

This chain links TRBV6-1 with TRBJ2-3; D remains unclear. CDR3 length equals 13 residues. The germline V and J ends were trimmed by 8 bases and 4 bases, with 13 bases remaining between them. Germline CDR1 MNHNS, CDR2 SASEGT. The DNA of the CDR3 is TGTGCCAGCCGCGAGCAGGACCCAGATACGCAGTATTTT. Translated, it gives CASREQDPDTQYF.

This clone was recorded once. The chain is built from TRBV9 and TRBJ2-2; D unclear. This CDR3 is 14 amino acids long. Trimming cost V 1 base and J 6 bases, with 10 bases left between them. Germline CDR1 and CDR2: SGDLS and YYNGEE. The CDR3: CASSVQAIAGELFF. CDR3 DNA: TGTGCCAGCAGCGTACAGGCGATTGCCGGGGAGCTGTTTTTT.

The gene calls are TRBV6-5 and TRBJ2-7; 9 bases map to TRBD2. J was trimmed by 3 bases and V by 4 bases; bases with no gene match: 4. Per germline, CDR1 MNHEY and CDR2 SVGAGI. The CDR3 is 14 residues long. DNA of the CDR3: TGTGCCAGCAGTTCGACTAGCGGACACTACGAGCAGTACTTC. Encoded protein: CASSSTSGHYEQYF.

The rearrangement uses TRBV5-1 and TRBJ1-1; D possibly corresponds to TRBD1 (6 bases). This CDR3 has 14 residues. Between the trimmed V and J ends, which lost 4 bases and 4 bases, there was a span of 14 bases. CDR1 and CDR2 (germline): SGHRS, YFSETQ. CDR3 residues: CASSRGPGATEAFF. The CDR3 DNA sequence: TGCGCCAGCAGCCGAGGTCCGGGGGCCACTGAAGCTTTCTTT. The variable domain in full, with the rest retrieved from reference TRBV5-1 and TRBJ1-1, is KAGVTQTPRYLIKTRGQQVTLSCSPISGHRSVSWYQQTPGQGLQFLFEYFSETQRNKGNFPGRFSGRQFSNSRSEMNVSTLELGDSALYLCASSRGPGATEAFFGQGTRLTVV.

The chain is built from TRBV4-1 and TRBJ1-1; D is perhaps TRBD1 (5 bases). V was pared by 2 bases and J by 4 bases, with 17 bases between. CDR3 size: 16 residues. Germline-derived CDR1 and CDR2 are MGHRA and YSYEKL. This CDR3 reads CASSQSLGRGGTEAFF. CDR3 coding DNA: TGCGCCAGCAGCCAATCCTTGGGAAGGGGTGGCACTGAAGCTTTCTTT.

This clone has just a few counts. V usage is TRBV19 and J usage is TRBJ1-5, with no clear D. The V gene lost 5 bases and the J gene lost 5 bases, with 7 bases spanning the gap. CDR3 length: 12 residues. Germline-derived CDR1 and CDR2 are LNHDA and SQIVND (reference sequence). CDR3 residues: CASSVDHQPQHF. CDR3 nucleotide sequence: TGTGCCAGTAGTGTGGACCATCAGCCCCAGCATTTT.

This chain links TRBV6-5 with TRBJ1-1; D is unclear. The V end lost 0 bases, the J end lost 8 bases, and 10 bases lay between the germline ends. This CDR3 is 13 amino acids long. CDR1 and CDR2 (germline): MNHEY, SVGAGI. Here the CDR3 DNA reads TGTGCCAGCAGTTACTCGAGGACGTTAGAAGCTTTCTTT. It yields the protein CASSYSRTLEAFF.

Here the CDR3 DNA reads TGTGCCAGCACCCCAGAAATGCCAGATGAAGCTTTCTTT. Protein: CASTPEMPDEAFF. This chain connects TRBV28 to TRBJ1-1, with D hard to call. This CDR3 spans 13 amino acids. V was cut by 7 bases and J by 7 bases, with 16 bases left in between. Germline V CDR1 and CDR2: MDHEN, SYDVKM.

The V and J genes are TRBV27 and TRBJ1-2, with D unclear. Germline V gene lookup returns CDR1 MNHEY and CDR2 SMNVEV (reference sequence). The CDR3 is 14 amino acids. V lost 5 bases, J lost 3 bases, and 13 bases lay in between. CDR3 DNA sequence: TGTGCCAGCAGTATGTCGGTTTTTGACTATGGCTACACCTTC. Translation gives CASSMSVFDYGYTF.

The rearrangement uses TRBV6-1 and TRBJ1-2, with TRBD1 identical over 7 bases. This CDR3 region has 14 residues. Losses at the gene ends were 4 bases for V and 5 bases for J; bases not matched to a gene: 7. The germline V gene encodes CDR1 MNHNS and CDR2 SASEGT. This CDR3 reads CASSGDSTGYGYTF. The CDR3 nucleotides are TGTGCCAGCAGTGGGGACAGCACGGGGTATGGCTACACCTTC.

This chain links TRBV5-1 with TRBJ1-2; D is possibly TRBD1 (6 bases). The CDR3 sequence is 12 residues long. Germline values: CDR1 SGHRS, CDR2 YFSETQ. V shed 4 bases and J shed 4 bases, with 8 bases lying between them. CDR3 bases: TGCGCCAGCAGCAGGGGGTCCTATGGCTACACCTTC. This encodes CASSRGSYGYTF.

The gene calls are TRBV7-9 and TRBJ1-1, with TRBD1 matching 8 bases. V shed 5 bases, J shed 5 bases, and the junction held 7 bases outside the gene matches. The CDR3 spans 14 residues. CDR1 is SEHNR, CDR2 FQNEAQ, per germline (reference sequence). The CDR3 DNA follows: TGTGCCAGCAGCCGCGGACGACAGGGGACTGAAGCTTTCTTT. It is translated as CASSRGRQGTEAFF.

This rearrangement joins TRBV6-5 to TRBJ1-3; 7 bases match TRBD1. The CDR3 totals 16 residues. V dropped 3 bases and J dropped 0; count of bases not matched to a gene: 5. CDR1 is MNHEY and CDR2 is SVGAGI in the germline V gene. CDR3 residues: CASSYPDRHSGNTIYF. Written as DNA, the CDR3 is TGTGCCAGCAGTTATCCGGACAGGCACTCTGGAAACACCATATATTTT.

The J gene is TRBJ1-4, the V gene TRBV7-9; perhaps TRBD1 as D (6 bases). In germline, CDR1 is SEHNR, CDR2 FQNEAQ (reference sequence). This CDR3 has 14 residues. Deletions cut 9 bases from V and 0 bases from J, with 11 bases between. Here the CDR3 reads CASGQSATNEKLFF. CDR3 bases: TGTGCCAGTGGACAGTCTGCAACTAATGAAAAACTGTTTTTT.

This clone appeared once. The CDR3 sequence: CASSPWEGTSYEQYF. Written as DNA, the CDR3 is TGTGCCAGCAGCCCCTGGGAGGGAACCAGCTACGAGCAGTACTTC. V gene TRBV14 combines with J gene TRBJ2-7, with TRBD2 matching 7 bases. Germline loops: CDR1 SGHDN, CDR2 FVKESK. The trim removed 4 bases at V and 3 bases at J, leaving 9 bases unmatched. This CDR3 is 15 amino acids long.

This rearrangement joins TRBV6-4 to TRBJ2-3; D is undetermined. Germline loops: CDR1 MRHNA, CDR2 SNTAGT. The ends were cut back, 2 bases at V and 2 bases at J, with 14 bases in the middle. The CDR3 is made up of 16 amino acids. CDR3 in amino acids: CASSDPLTDHTDTQYF. CDR3 DNA sequence: TGTGCCAGCAGTGACCCCCTTACCGATCACACAGATACGCAGTATTTT.

The chain combines TRBV19 with TRBJ2-1; perhaps TRBD1 as D (6 bases). Per germline, CDR1 LNHDA and CDR2 SQIVND (reference sequence). The V and J ends lost 3 bases and 0 bases respectively, with 21 bases between them. This CDR3 contains 19 residues. The chain's CDR3 is CASSIAPIQGFLSYNEQFF. As DNA, the CDR3 is TGTGCCAGTAGTATTGCCCCCATCCAGGGGTTCCTCTCCTACAATGAGCAGTTCTTC.

This rearrangement joins TRBV7-3 to TRBJ2-7; 12 positions agree with TRBD2. V shed 5 bases and J 5 bases; nucleotides not matched to a gene: 4. This CDR3 has 14 residues. Germline lookup yields CDR1 SGHTA and CDR2 FQGTGA. CDR3 amino acids: CASSRLAGVNEQYF. The CDR3 DNA follows: TGTGCCAGCAGCAGACTAGCGGGAGTAAACGAGCAGTACTTC.

The V call is TRBV13, the J call TRBJ2-3; D is perhaps TRBD1 (5 bases). CDR1 and CDR2 from the germline V gene are PRHDT and FYEKMQ (reference sequence). The CDR3 totals 14 residues. V lost 4 bases and J 1 base, leaving 9 bases between the germline ends. Here the CDR3 DNA reads TGTGCCAGCAGCTCACAACAGGGCACAGATACGCAGTATTTT. This gives the protein CASSSQQGTDTQYF.

The CDR3 nucleotides are TGTGCCAGCAGCCCGATTCAGGGGGCATCCTACAATGAGCAGTTCTTC. Protein product: CASSPIQGASYNEQFF. This chain connects TRBV5-4 to TRBJ2-1; TRBD1 aligns across 8 bases. From germline, CDR1 is SGHNT and CDR2 YYREEE (reference sequence). This CDR3 comprises 16 residues. J gave up 1 base and V 4 bases, and 7 bases lay outside the gene matches.

The CDR3 is CASSIPPGTEQFF. CDR3 nucleotide sequence: TGCGCCAGCAGCATACCACCAGGGACTGAGCAGTTCTTC. This chain links TRBV5-1 with TRBJ2-1; tentatively, D is TRBD1 or TRBD2 (5 bases each). CDR1 and CDR2 from the germline V gene are SGHRS and YFSETQ. The V and J ends lost 4 bases and 9 bases respectively, with 14 bases between them. This CDR3 has 13 residues.